Listed below are T cell receptor beta chains from one sample, sequenced in a study of blood T cells in healthy people across ages. TCRdb reprocessed the 5' RACE reads via MiXCR and lists one record per CDR3 protein. Of approximately 800,000 distinct CDR3 sequences listed, around 62% are singletons. The sequencing sample was made of blood. All receptors derive from a man younger than 40 in good health. Both conserved end residues are part of each CDR3.

CASSRSGTGGRNSPLHF	TRBV7-3	TRBJ1-6
CASSPQSSYEQYF	TRBV3-1	TRBJ2-7
CSAWTGLGDGYTF	TRBV29-1	TRBJ1-2
CSARDVMVPADTQYF	TRBV20-1	TRBJ2-3
CSARTTREQYF	TRBV20-1	TRBJ2-7
CASSLAYGYYGYTF	TRBV12-3/TRBV12-4	TRBJ1-2
CASSELAAGANVLTF	TRBV7-2	TRBJ2-6
CASSLGVTGYGYTF	TRBV12-3/TRBV12-4	TRBJ1-2
CASYGWGGSEKLFF	TRBV2	TRBJ1-4
CASSPERLAGGSYNEQFF	TRBV7-2	TRBJ2-1
CSARKKAGSSYNEQFF	TRBV20-1	TRBJ2-1
CASSFNSLQHTDTQYF	TRBV11-2	TRBJ2-3
CASSHKTGTSWWNEQFF	TRBV14	TRBJ2-1
CATSREWDPYGYTF	TRBV15	TRBJ1-2
CASSESGLGAYEQYF	TRBV25-1	TRBJ2-7
CATSRDRGRGETQYF	TRBV15	TRBJ2-5
CASSERGQGYTF	TRBV2	TRBJ1-2
CASSLAFNEQFF	TRBV5-6	TRBJ2-1
CSVDPGQGGEKLFF	TRBV29-1	TRBJ1-4
CSAIPGSGGRGRTDTQYF	TRBV20-1	TRBJ2-3
CASSFRGTSGRNTQYF	TRBV7-9	TRBJ2-3
CASSSSSGGAFKTGELFF	TRBV28	TRBJ2-2
CASSQVVSARVSYNEQFF	TRBV14	TRBJ2-1
CASSPSTLLEQYF	TRBV27	NA
CSDQRGGIGYGYTF	TRBV29-1	TRBJ1-2
CASTYEPGQGETEAFF	TRBV7-2	TRBJ1-1
CASSLGLMNTGELFF	TRBV7-8	TRBJ2-2
CASSFDRNYEQYF	TRBV7-2	TRBJ2-7
CSADSPLGGTDTQYF	TRBV20-1	TRBJ2-3
CAISESGGAYNSPLHF	TRBV10-3	TRBJ1-6
CASSLSSGTVQFF	TRBV7-3	TRBJ2-1
CATSDGTGRFSGANVLTF	TRBV24-1	TRBJ2-6
CATSRVLSEQYF	TRBV15	TRBJ2-7
CASSAGGGRETQYF	TRBV5-1	NA
CASSRQVFGDTQYF	TRBV7-8	TRBJ2-3
CASSLRGEDKSYEQYF	TRBV7-3	TRBJ2-7
CSGGGGGSYEQYF	TRBV20-1	TRBJ2-7
CASRVETQYF	TRBV6-1	NA
CASTTAQINNSPLHF	TRBV7-9	TRBJ1-6
CSARPVQGDTDTQYF	TRBV20-1	TRBJ2-3
CASIPGEALEQYF	TRBV28	TRBJ2-7
CASSQELSGTWNTGELFF	TRBV3-1	TRBJ2-2
CSATRGETGAFF	TRBV20-1	TRBJ1-1
CSVEWGDTGNIQYF	TRBV29-1	TRBJ2-4
CASSPFAPLAKNIQYF	TRBV27	TRBJ2-4
CASSSGQGYTGELFF	TRBV12-3/TRBV12-4	TRBJ2-2
CASSTLFNANTGELFF	TRBV6-5	TRBJ2-2
CASSPQRGTGTTNEKLFF	TRBV7-9	TRBJ1-4
CASSYGGASNQPQHF	TRBV6-5	TRBJ1-5
CASSDSYEQFF	TRBV7-2	TRBJ2-1
CASSQGAGQGYGYTF	TRBV4-2	TRBJ1-2
CATSDRGRPFGGETQYF	TRBV24-1	TRBJ2-5
CASSPTSGLGEQYF	TRBV9	TRBJ2-7
CSVEWVYNEQFF	TRBV29-1	TRBJ2-1
CASSQAISGANVLTF	TRBV4-3	TRBJ2-6